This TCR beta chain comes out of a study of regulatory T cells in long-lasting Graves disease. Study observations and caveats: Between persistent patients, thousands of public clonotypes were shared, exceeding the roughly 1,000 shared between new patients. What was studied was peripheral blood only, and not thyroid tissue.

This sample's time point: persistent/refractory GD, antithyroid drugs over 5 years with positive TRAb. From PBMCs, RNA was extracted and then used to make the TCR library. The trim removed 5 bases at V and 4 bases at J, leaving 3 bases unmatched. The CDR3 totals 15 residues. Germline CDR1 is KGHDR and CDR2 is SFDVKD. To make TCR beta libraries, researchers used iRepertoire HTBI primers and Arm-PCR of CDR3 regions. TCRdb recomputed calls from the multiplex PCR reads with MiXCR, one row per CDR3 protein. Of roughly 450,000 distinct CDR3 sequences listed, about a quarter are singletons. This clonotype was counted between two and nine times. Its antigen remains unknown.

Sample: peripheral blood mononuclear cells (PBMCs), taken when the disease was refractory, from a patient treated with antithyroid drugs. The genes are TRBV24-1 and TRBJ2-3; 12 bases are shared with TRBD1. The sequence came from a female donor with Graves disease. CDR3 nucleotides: TGTGCCACCAGTGCCGGGACAGGGGGCCCAGATACGCAGTATTTT. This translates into CATSAGTGGPDTQYF.